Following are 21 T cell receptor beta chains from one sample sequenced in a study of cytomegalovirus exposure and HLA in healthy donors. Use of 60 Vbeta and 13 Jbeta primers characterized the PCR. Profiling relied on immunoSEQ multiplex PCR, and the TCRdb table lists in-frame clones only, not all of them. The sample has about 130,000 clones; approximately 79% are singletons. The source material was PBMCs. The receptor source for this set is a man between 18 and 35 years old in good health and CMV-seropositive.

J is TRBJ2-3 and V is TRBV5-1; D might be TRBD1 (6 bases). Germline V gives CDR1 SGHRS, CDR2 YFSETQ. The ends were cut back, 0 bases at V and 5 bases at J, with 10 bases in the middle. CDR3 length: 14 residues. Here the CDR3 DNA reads TGCGCCAGCAGCTTGGCCGGACAGAAAGATACGCAGTATTTT. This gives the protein CASSLAGQKDTQYF.

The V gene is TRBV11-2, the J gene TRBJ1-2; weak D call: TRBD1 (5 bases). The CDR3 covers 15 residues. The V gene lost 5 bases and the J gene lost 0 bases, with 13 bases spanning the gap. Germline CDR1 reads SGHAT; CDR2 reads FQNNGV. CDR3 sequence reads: CASSAATGTNYGYTF. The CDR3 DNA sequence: TGTGCCAGCAGCGCGGCCACAGGAACTAACTATGGCTACACCTTC.

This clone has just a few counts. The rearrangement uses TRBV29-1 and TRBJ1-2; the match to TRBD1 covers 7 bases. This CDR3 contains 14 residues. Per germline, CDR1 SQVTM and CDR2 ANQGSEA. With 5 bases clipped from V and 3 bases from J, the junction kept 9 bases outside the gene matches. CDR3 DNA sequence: TGCAGCGTTCTTCGACAGGGCAGAGACTATGGCTACACCTTC. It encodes CSVLRQGRDYGYTF.

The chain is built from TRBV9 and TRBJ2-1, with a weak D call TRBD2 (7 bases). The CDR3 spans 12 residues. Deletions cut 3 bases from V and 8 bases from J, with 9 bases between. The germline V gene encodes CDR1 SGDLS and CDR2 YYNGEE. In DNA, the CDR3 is TGTGCCAGCAGCGGAGGGGGGGATGAGCAGTTCTTC. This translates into CASSGGGDEQFF.

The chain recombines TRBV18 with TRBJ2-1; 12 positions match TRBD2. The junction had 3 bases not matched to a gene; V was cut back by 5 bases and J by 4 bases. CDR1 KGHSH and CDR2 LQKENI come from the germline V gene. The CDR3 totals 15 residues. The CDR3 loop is CASSELAGGYNEQFF. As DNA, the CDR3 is TGTGCCAGCTCAGAACTAGCGGGGGGATACAATGAGCAGTTCTTC.

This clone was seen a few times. The CDR3 sequence: CASTPGTSEYNEQFF. The DNA of the CDR3 is TGTGCCAGCACACCCGGGACTAGCGAATACAATGAGCAGTTCTTC. This chain joins TRBV14 and TRBJ2-1; 10 bases match TRBD2. Unmatched junction bases numbered 7, after V lost 7 bases and J lost 4 bases. Germline loops: CDR1 SGHDN, CDR2 FVKESK. CDR3 length: 15 residues.

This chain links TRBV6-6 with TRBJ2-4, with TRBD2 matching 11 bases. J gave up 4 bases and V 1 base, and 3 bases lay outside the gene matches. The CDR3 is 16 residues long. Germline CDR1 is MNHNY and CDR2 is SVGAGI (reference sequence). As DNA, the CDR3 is TGTGCCAGCAGTTACTTAGCGGGGGGGGTAAAAAACATTCAGTACTTC. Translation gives CASSYLAGGVKNIQYF.

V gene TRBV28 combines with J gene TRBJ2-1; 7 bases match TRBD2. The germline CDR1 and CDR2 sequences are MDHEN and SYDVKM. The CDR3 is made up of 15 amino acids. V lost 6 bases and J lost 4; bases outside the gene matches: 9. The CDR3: CASRGGSSGYNEQFF. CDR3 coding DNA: TGTGCCAGCAGGGGAGGGTCTAGCGGATACAATGAGCAGTTCTTC.

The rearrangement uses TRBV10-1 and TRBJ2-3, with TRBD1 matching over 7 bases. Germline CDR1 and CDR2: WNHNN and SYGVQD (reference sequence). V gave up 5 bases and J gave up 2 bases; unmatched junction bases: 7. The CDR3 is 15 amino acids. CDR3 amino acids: CASSSEGAPTDTQYF. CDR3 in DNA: TGCGCCAGCAGTTCCGAGGGGGCTCCCACAGATACGCAGTATTTT.

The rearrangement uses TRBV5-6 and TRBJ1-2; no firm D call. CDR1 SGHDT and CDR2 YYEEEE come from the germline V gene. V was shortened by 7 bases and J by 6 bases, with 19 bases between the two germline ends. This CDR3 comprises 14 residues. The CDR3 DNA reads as TGTGCCAGCTCGCGGCAGATATTGAGAAATGGCTACACCTTC. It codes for CASSRQILRNGYTF.

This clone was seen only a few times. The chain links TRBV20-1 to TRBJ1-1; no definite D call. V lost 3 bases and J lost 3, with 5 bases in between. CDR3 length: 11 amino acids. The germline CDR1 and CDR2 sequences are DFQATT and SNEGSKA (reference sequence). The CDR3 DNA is TGCAGTGCTAGTACTGACACTGAAGCTTTCTTT. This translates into CSASTDTEAFF.

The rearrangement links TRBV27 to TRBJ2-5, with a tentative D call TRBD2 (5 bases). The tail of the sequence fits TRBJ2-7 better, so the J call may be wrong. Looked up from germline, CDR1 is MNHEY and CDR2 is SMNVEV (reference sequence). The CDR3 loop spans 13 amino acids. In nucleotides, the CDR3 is TGTGCCAGCAGTTTATCCACGGGGTACGAGCAGTACTTC. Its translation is CASSLSTGYEQYF.

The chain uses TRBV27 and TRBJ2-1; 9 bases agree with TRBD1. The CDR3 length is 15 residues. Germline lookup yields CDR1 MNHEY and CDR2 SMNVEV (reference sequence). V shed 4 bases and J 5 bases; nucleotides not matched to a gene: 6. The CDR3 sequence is CASSYRDRDHNEQFF. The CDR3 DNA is TGTGCCAGCAGTTACCGGGACAGGGACCACAATGAGCAGTTCTTC.

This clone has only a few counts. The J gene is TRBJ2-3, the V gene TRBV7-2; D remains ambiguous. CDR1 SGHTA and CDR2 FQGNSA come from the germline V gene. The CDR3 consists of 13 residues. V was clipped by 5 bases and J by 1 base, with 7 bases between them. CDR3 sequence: CASSPQGTDTQYF. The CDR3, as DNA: TGTGCCAGCAGCCCCCAGGGCACAGATACGCAGTATTTT.

The chain's CDR3 is CASSVGAGESTDTQYF. As DNA, the CDR3 is TGTGCCAGCAGCGTAGGGGCAGGTGAAAGCACAGATACGCAGTATTTT. V gene TRBV9 combines with J gene TRBJ2-3; no reliable D call. This CDR3 spans 16 amino acids. Looked up from germline, CDR1 is SGDLS and CDR2 is YYNGEE. Trimming removed 0 bases from V and 0 bases from J, with 11 bases in between.

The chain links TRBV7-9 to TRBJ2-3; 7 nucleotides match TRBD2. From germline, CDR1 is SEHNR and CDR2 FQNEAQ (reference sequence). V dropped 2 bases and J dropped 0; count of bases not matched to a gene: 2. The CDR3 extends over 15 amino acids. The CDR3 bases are TGTGCCAGCAGCTTACAGGGAGGGAGCACAGATACGCAGTATTTT. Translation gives CASSLQGGSTDTQYF.

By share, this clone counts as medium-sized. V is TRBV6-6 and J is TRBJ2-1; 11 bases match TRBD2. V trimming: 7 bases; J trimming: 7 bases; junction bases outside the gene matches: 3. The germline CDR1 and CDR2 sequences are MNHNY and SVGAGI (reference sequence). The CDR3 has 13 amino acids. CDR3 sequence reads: CASTGLAVNEQFF. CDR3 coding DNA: TGTGCCAGCACGGGACTAGCGGTTAATGAGCAGTTCTTC.

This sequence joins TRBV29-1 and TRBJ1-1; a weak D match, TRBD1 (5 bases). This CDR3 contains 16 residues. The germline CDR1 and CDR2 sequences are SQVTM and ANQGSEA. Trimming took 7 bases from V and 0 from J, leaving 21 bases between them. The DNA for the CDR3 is TGCAGCGCAAGACAGTATTTGAATTCGATGAACACTGAAGCTTTCTTT. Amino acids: CSARQYLNSMNTEAFF.

The CDR3 region has the DNA TGTGCCAGCAGTCGTCTAGCGGGAGACACCGGGGAGCTGTTTTTT. Translating gives CASSRLAGDTGELFF. This chain joins TRBV6-5 and TRBJ2-2; 10 nucleotides align to TRBD2. V was clipped by 5 bases and J by 3 bases; unmatched bases: 3. The CDR3 consists of 15 residues. Germline loops: CDR1 MNHEY, CDR2 SVGAGI.

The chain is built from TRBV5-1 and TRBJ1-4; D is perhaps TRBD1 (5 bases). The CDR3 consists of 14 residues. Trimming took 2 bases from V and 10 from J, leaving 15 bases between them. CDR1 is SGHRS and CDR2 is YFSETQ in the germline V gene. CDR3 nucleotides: TGCGCCAGCAGCTTTTCGGGGGAGCTCGGAAAACTGTTTTTT. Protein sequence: CASSFSGELGKLFF.

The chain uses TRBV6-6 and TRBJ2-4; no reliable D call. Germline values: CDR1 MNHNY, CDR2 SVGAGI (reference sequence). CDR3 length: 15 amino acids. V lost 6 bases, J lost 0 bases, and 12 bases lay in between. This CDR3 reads CASSQATLAKNIQYF. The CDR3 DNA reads TGTGCCAGCAGCCAAGCAACTCTAGCCAAAAACATTCAGTACTTC.